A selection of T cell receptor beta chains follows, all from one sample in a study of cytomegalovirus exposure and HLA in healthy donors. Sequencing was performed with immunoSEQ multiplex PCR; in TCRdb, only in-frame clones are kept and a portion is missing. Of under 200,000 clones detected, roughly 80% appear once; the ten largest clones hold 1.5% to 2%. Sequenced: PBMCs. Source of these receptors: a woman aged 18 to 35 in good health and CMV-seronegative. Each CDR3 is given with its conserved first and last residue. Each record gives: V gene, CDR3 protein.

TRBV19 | CASSIVGQFYEQYF
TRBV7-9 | CASSFWRGDSNEQFF
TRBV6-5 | CASSYPEDRNSPLHF
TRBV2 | CASSEEGMNTEAFF
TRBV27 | CASSNHGTLTYEQYF
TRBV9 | CASSVGGGVREKLFF
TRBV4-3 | CASSLRGHNLLYGYTF
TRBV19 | CASSTRDRGRNTEAFF
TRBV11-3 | CASSRKDRGKINEQFF
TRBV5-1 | CASSEKQANTGELFF
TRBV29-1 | CSVEDFPWTSGMYNEQFF
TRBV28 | CASSAPGGGNTEAFF
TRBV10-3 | CAISEQGDDEQYF
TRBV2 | CASGPGQNADTQYF
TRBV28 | CASSLRGGHYEQYF
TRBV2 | CASSTGRNTEAFF
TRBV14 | CASSASGRAEEFF
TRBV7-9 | CASSLAGDYEQYF
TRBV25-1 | CASSDARANRQETQYF
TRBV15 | CATSREREDYGYTF
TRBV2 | CASSEARTLNEKLFF
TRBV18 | CASSAPGDRRGYTF
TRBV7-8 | CASSPAYEQYF
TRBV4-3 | CASSQAGAGTEAFF
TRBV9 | CASSVDGRGNEQYF
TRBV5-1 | CASSLGQEWEVDEQFF
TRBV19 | CASSITGGYTEAFF
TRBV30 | CAWSTGTQPQHF
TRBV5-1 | CASSSGQGLETQYF
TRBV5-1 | CASSSPGTSGINAYNEQFF
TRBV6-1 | CASSEGELAGYLDTQYF
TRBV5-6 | CASSLVGLAKNIQYF
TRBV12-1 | CASSSPDNEQFF
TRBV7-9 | CASSANIQAAGNTIYF
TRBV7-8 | CASSPLADTQYF
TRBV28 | CASTITVSYGYTF
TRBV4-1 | CASSQEGTSGSQETQYF
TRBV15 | CATSRLIPAGETQYF
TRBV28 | CASSVLQGLAGGPDEIDTQYF
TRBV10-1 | CASSEETGDTGELFF
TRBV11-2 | CASSPRLAANSGDEQFF
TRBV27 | CASSLQGLNNEKLFF
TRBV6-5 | CASSYIETRGTGELFF
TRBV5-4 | CASRYRGASTDTQYF
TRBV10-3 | CAISEGAGQETQYF
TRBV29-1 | CSVEGLAGGPSYNEQFF
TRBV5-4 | CASSSPDMASEQFF
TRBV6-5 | CASRQSMNTEAFF
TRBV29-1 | CSVDTGTGPTDTQYF
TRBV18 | CASSPQRSRETQYF
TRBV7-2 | CASSLTGISNQPQHF
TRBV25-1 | CASSAQDRGTEAFF
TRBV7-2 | CASSAPGTKTYNEQFF
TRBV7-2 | CASTRPQHF
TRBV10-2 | CASSRSSGSETQYF
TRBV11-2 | CASSPMTSGTNEQFF
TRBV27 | CASGGLGYNEQFF